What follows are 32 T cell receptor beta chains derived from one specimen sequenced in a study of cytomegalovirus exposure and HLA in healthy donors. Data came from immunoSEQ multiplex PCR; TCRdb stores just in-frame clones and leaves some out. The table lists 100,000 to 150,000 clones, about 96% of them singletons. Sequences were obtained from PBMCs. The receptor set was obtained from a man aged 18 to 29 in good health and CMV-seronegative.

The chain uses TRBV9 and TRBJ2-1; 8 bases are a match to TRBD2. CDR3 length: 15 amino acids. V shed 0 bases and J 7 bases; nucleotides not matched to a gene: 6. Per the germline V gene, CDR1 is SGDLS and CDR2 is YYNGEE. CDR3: CASSVVAGGMNEQFF. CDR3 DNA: TGTGCCAGCAGCGTAGTCGCGGGAGGAATGAATGAGCAGTTCTTC. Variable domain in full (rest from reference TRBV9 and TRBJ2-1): DSGVTQTPKHLITATGQRVTLRCSPRSGDLSVYWYQQSLDQGLQFLIQYYNGEERAKGNILERFSAQQFPDLHSELNLSSLELGDSALYFCASSVVAGGMNEQFFGPGTRLTVL.

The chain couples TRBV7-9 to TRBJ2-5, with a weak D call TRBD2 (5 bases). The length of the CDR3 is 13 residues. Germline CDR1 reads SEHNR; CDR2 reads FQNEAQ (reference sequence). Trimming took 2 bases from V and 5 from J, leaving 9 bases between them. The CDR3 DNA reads TGTGCCAGCAGCTTAAGGACTTTGGAGACCCAGTACTTC. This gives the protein CASSLRTLETQYF.

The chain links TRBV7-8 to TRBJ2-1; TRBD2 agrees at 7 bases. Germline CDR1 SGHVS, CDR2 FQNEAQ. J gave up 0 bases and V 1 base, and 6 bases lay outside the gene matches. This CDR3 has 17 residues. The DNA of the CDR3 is TGTGCCAGCAGCTTAGAGGCTAGCGGTCGCTCCTACAATGAGCAGTTCTTC. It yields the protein CASSLEASGRSYNEQFF.

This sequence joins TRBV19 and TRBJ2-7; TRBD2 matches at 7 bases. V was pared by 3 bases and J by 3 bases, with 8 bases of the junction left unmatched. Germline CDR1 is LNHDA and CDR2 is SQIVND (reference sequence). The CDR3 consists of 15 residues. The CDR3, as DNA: TGTGCCAGTAGTATGCTCTCAGGGAGGGACTACGAGCAGTACTTC. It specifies CASSMLSGRDYEQYF. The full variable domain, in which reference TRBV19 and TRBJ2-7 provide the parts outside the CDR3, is DGGITQSPKYLFRKEGQNVTLSCEQNLNHDAMYWYRQDPGQGLRLIYYSQIVNDFQKGDIAEGYSVSREKKESFPLTVTSAQKNPTAFYLCASSMLSGRDYEQYFGPGTRLTVT.

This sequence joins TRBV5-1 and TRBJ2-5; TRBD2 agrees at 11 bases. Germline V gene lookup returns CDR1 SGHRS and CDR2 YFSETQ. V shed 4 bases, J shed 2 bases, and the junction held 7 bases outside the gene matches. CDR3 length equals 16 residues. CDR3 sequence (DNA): TGCGCCAGCAGCCGTTCGGGACTAGCGGATCAAGAGACCCAGTACTTC. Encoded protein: CASSRSGLADQETQYF.

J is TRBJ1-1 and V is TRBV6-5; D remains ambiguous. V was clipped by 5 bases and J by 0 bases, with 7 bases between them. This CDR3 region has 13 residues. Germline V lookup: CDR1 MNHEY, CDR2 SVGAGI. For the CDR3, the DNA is TGTGCCAGCAGTCCCCTAGTGAACACTGAAGCTTTCTTT. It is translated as CASSPLVNTEAFF.

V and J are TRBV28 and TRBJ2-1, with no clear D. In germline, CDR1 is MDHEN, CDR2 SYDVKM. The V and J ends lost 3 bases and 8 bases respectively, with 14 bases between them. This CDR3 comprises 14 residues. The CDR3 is CASSLAAPRDEQFF. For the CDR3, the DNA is TGTGCCAGCAGTTTGGCTGCCCCTAGAGATGAGCAGTTCTTC.

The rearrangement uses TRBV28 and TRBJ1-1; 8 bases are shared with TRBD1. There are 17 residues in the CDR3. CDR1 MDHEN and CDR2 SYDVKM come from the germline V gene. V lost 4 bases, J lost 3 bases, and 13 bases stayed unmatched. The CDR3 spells CASSSKTHRDRYTEAFF. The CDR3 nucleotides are TGTGCCAGCAGTTCGAAAACGCACCGGGACAGGTACACTGAAGCTTTCTTT. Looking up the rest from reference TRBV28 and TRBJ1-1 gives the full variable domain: DVKVTQSSRYLVKRTGEKVFLECVQDMDHENMFWYRQDPGLGLRLIYFSYDVKMKEKGDIPEGYSVSREKKERFSLILESASTNQTSMYLCASSSKTHRDRYTEAFFGQGTRLTVV.

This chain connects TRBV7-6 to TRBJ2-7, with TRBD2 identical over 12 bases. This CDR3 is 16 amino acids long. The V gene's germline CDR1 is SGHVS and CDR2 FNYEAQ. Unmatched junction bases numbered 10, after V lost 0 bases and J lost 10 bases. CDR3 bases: TGTGCCAGCAGCTTAGCTCCGAGGACTAGCGGGAACAGTCAGTACTTC. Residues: CASSLAPRTSGNSQYF. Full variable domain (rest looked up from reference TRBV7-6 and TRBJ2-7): GAGVSQSPRYKVTKRGQDVALRCDPISGHVSLYWYRQALGQGPEFLTYFNYEAQQDKSGLPNDRFSAERPEGSISTLTIQRTEQRDSAMYRCASSLAPRTSGNSQYFGPGTRLTVT.

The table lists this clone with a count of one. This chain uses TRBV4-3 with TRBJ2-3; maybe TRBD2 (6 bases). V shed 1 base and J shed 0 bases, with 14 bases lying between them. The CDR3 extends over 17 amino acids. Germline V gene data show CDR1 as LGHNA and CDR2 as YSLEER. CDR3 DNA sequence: TGCGCCAGCAGCCAAGCACTCCTGGGGGGTAGCACAGATACGCAGTATTTT. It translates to CASSQALLGGSTDTQYF.

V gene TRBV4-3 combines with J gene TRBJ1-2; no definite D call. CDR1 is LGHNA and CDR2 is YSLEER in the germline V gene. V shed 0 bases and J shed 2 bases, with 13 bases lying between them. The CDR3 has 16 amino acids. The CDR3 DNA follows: TGCGCCAGCAGCCAAGATTGGGCTATTTCAAACTATGGCTACACCTTC. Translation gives CASSQDWAISNYGYTF.

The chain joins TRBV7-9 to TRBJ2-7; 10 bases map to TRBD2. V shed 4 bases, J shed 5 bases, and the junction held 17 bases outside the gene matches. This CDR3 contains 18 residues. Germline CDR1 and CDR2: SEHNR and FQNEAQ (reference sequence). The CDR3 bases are TGTGCCAGCAGCTCAGGAGCCGGGGGGCTAGCGGGAGTCGACGAGCAGTACTTC. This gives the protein CASSSGAGGLAGVDEQYF.

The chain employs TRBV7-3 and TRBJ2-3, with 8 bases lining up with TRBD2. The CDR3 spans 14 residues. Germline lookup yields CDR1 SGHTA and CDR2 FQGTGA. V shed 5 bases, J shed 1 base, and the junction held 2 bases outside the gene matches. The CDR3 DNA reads TGTGCCAGCAGCATTAGCGGGGGCACAGATACGCAGTATTTT. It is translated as CASSISGGTDTQYF.

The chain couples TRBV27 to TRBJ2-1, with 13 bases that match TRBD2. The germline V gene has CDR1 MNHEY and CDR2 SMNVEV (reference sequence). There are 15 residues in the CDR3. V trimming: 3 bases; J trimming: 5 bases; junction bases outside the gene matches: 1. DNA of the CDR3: TGTGCCAGCAGTTTTGGACTAGCGGGAGACAATGAGCAGTTCTTC. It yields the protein CASSFGLAGDNEQFF.

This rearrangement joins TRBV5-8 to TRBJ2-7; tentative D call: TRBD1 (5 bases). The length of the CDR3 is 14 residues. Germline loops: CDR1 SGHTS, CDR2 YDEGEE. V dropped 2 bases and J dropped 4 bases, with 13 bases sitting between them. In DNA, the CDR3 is TGTGCCAGCAGCTTTGGGGCGGAAAAATACGAGCAGTACTTC. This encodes CASSFGAEKYEQYF.

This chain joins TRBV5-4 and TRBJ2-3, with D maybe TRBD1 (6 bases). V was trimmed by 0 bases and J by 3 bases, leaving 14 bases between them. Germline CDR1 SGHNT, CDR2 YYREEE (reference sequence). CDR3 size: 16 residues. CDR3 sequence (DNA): TGTGCCAGCAGCTTGGAAGATACAGGGCAGACAGATACGCAGTATTTT. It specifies CASSLEDTGQTDTQYF.

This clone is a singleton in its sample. DNA of the CDR3: TGTGCCAGTAGCATAACGGGTGGTGTTCAGCCCCAGCATTTT. Amino acid sequence: CASSITGGVQPQHF. This chain joins TRBV19 and TRBJ1-5; D uncertain. The CDR3 is 14 residues long. From germline, CDR1 is LNHDA and CDR2 SQIVND (reference sequence). Trimming took off 6 bases at V and 6 bases at J, with 15 bases between the two ends.

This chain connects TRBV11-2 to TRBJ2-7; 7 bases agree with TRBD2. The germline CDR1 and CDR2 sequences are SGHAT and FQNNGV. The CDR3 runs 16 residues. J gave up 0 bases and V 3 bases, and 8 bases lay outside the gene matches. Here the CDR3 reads CASSFTTSPLSYEQYF. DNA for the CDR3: TGTGCCAGCAGCTTCACGACTAGCCCACTCTCCTACGAGCAGTACTTC. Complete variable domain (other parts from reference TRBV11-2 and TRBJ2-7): EAGVAQSPRYKIIEKRQSVAFWCNPISGHATLYWYQQILGQGPKLLIQFQNNGVVDDSQLPKDRFSAERLKGVDSTLKIQPAKLEDSAVYLCASSFTTSPLSYEQYFGPGTRLTVT.

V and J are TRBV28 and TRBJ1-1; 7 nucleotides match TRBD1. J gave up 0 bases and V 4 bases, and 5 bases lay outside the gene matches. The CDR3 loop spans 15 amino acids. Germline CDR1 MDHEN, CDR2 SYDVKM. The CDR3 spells CASSSKDRLNTEAFF. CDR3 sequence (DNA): TGTGCCAGCAGTTCGAAGGACAGGTTGAACACTGAAGCTTTCTTT. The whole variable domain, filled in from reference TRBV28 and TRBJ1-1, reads DVKVTQSSRYLVKRTGEKVFLECVQDMDHENMFWYRQDPGLGLRLIYFSYDVKMKEKGDIPEGYSVSREKKERFSLILESASTNQTSMYLCASSSKDRLNTEAFFGQGTRLTVV.

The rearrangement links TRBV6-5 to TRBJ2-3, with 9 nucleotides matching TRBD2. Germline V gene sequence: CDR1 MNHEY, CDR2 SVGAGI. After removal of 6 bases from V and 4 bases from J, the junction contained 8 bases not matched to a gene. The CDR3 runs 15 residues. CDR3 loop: CASSLFGTSPDTQYF. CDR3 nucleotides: TGTGCCAGCAGCCTGTTCGGGACTAGCCCAGATACGCAGTATTTT.

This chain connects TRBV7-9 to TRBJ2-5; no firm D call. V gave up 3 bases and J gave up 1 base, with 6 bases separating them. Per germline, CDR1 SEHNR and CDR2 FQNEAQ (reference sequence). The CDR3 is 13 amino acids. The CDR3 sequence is CASSFGVQETQYF. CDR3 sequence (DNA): TGTGCCAGCAGCTTTGGAGTCCAAGAGACCCAGTACTTC. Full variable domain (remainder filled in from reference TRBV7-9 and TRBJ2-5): DTGVSQNPRHKITKRGQNVTFRCDPISEHNRLYWYRQTLGQGPEFLTYFQNEAQLEKSRLLSDRFSAERPKGSFSTLEIQRTEQGDSAMYLCASSFGVQETQYFGPGTRLLVL.

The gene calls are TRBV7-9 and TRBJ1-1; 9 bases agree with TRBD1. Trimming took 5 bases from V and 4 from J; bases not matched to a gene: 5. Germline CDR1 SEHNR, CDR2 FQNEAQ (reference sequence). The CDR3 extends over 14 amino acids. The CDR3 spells CASSRKTGGTEAFF. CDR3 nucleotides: TGTGCCAGCAGCCGCAAGACAGGGGGCACTGAAGCTTTCTTT.

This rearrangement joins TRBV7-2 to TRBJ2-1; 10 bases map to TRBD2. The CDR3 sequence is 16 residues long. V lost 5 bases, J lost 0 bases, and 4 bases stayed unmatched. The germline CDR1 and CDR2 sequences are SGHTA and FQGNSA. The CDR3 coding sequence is TGTGCCAGCAGCACGGCTAGCGGGAGCTCCTACAATGAGCAGTTCTTC. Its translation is CASSTASGSSYNEQFF.

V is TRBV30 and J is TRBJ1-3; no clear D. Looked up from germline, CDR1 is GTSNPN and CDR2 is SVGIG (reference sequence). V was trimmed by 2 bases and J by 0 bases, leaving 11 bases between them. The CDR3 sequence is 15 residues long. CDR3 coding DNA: TGTGCCTGGAGTATCGACGGAGTCTCTGGAAACACCATATATTTT. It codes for CAWSIDGVSGNTIYF.

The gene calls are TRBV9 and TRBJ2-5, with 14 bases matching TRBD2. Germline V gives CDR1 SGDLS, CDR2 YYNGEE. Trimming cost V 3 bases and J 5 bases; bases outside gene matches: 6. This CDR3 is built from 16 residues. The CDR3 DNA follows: TGTGCCAGCAGCGCCCCGACTAGCGGGAGGGCGGAGACCCAGTACTTC. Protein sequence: CASSAPTSGRAETQYF.

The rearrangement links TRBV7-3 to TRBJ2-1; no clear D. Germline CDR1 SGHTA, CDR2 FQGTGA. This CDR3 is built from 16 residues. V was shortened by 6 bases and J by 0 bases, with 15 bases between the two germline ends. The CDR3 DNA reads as TGTGCCAGCAGTCCCCGGTTTTCCACCTCCTACAATGAGCAGTTCTTC. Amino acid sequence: CASSPRFSTSYNEQFF.

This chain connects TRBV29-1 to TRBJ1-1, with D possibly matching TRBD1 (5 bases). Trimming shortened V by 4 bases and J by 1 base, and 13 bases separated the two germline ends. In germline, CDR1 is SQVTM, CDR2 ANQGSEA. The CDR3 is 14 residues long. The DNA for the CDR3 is TGCAGCGTTGTCGTGACGGACAAGAACACTGAAGCTTTCTTT. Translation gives CSVVVTDKNTEAFF.

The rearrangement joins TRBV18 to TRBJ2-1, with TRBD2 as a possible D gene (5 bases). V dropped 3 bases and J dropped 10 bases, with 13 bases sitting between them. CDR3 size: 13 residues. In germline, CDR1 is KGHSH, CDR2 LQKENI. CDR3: CASSPASQGEQFF. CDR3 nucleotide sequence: TGTGCCAGCTCACCCGCTAGCCAAGGAGAGCAGTTCTTC.

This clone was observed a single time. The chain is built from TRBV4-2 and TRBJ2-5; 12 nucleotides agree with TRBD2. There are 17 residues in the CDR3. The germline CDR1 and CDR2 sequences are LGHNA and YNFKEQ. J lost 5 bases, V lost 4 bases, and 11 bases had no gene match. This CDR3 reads CASSPSLLAGGGETQYF. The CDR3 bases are TGTGCCAGCAGCCCAAGTTTACTAGCGGGAGGAGGGGAGACCCAGTACTTC.

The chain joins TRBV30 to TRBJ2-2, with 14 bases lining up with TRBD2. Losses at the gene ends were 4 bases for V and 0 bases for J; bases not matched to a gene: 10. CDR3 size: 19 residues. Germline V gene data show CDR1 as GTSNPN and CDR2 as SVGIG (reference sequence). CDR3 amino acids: CAWTPGLAGGGPNTGELFF. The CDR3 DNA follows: TGTGCCTGGACCCCAGGACTAGCGGGAGGAGGCCCGAACACCGGGGAGCTGTTTTTT.

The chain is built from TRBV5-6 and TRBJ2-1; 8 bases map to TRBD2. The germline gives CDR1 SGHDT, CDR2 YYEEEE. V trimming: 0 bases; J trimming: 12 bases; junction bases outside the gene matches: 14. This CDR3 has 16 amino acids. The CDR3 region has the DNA TGTGCCAGCAGCTTGGCCACGGGACTAGTACTTCCCAGGCAGTTCTTC. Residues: CASSLATGLVLPRQFF.

The CDR3, as DNA: TGTGCCAGCAGCCCTCGAGGGAGGGGCCCCTACAATGAGCAGTTCTTC. Protein sequence: CASSPRGRGPYNEQFF. The chain joins TRBV7-2 to TRBJ2-1, with 7 positions matching TRBD2. The V gene end was trimmed by 5 bases and the J gene end by 2 bases; junction bases not matched to a gene: 9. Germline V gene data show CDR1 as SGHTA and CDR2 as FQGNSA. This CDR3 spans 16 amino acids. The full variable domain, with the rest looked up from reference TRBV7-2 and TRBJ2-1, is GAGVSQSPSNKVTEKGKDVELRCDPISGHTALYWYRQSLGQGLEFLIYFQGNSAPDKSGLPSDRFSAERTGGSVSTLTIQRTQQEDSAVYLCASSPRGRGPYNEQFFGPGTRLTVL.